The rows below give T cell receptor beta chains drawn from one sample of a study of blood T cell repertoires in COVID-19. Assay used: immunoSEQ multiplex PCR; TCRdb lists only in-frame clones, some missing. The profile shows about 300,000 clones, roughly nine tenths of them singletons. Sequenced sample: peripheral blood. These receptors were collected from a woman between 25 and 40 years old with COVID-19, enrolled during active disease. The CDR3 runs from the conserved cysteine through the conserved F or W. Each record gives: clone size, V gene, J gene, D gene, CDR3 protein, CDR3 DNA. D genes are given only for firm matches. Some rows mark clone size as missing; the rest say once, few, many or name a class of expanded clone.

abundance: few; v_gene: TRBV30; j_gene: TRBJ1-2; d_gene: -; CDR3aa: CAWSALFRYTF; CDR3nt: TGTGCCTGGAGCGCGCTTTTTCGTTACACCTTC
abundance: -; v_gene: TRBV2; j_gene: TRBJ1-6; d_gene: TRBD1; CDR3aa: CASSARGQNSPLHF; CDR3nt: TGTGCCAGCAGCGCTAGGGGGCAGAATTCACCCCTCCACTTT
abundance: once; v_gene: TRBV19; j_gene: TRBJ2-7; d_gene: TRBD1; CDR3aa: CASSMPGTGYEQYF; CDR3nt: TGTGCCAGTAGTATGCCCGGGACAGGCTACGAGCAGTACTTC
abundance: -; v_gene: TRBV5-1; j_gene: TRBJ2-2; d_gene: -; CDR3aa: CASSLGLYTGELFF; CDR3nt: TGCGCCAGCAGCTTGGGGCTGTACACCGGGGAGCTGTTTTTT
abundance: -; v_gene: TRBV29-1; j_gene: TRBJ1-2; d_gene: -; CDR3aa: CSVPTAPYGYTF; CDR3nt: TGCAGCGTACCGACAGCCCCGTATGGCTACACCTTC
abundance: -; v_gene: TRBV29-1; j_gene: TRBJ1-1; d_gene: TRBD1; CDR3aa: CSAATGGGTEAFF; CDR3nt: TGCAGCGCCGCTACAGGGGGCGGCACTGAAGCTTTCTTT
abundance: -; v_gene: TRBV2; j_gene: TRBJ2-4; d_gene: TRBD2; CDR3aa: CASSHRLAGAAKNIQYF; CDR3nt: TGTGCCAGCAGTCATAGACTAGCGGGAGCCGCCAAAAACATTCAGTACTTC
abundance: -; v_gene: TRBV11-2; j_gene: TRBJ1-4; d_gene: -; CDR3aa: CASSSGGEKLFF; CDR3nt: TGTGCCAGCAGCTCGGGGGGAGAAAAACTGTTTTTT
abundance: once; v_gene: TRBV19; j_gene: TRBJ2-2; d_gene: TRBD2; CDR3aa: CASRAPRRLAGGWDTGELFF; CDR3nt: TGTGCCAGTAGGGCTCCAAGACGACTAGCGGGAGGGTGGGACACCGGGGAGCTGTTTTTT
abundance: -; v_gene: TRBV27; j_gene: TRBJ1-2; d_gene: -; CDR3aa: CASSGQGRFLDGYTF; CDR3nt: TGTGCCAGCAGCGGGCAGGGCCGGTTTCTGGATGGCTACACCTTC
abundance: -; v_gene: TRBV14; j_gene: TRBJ2-7; d_gene: -; CDR3aa: CASSRTRDTLYEQYF; CDR3nt: TGTGCCAGCAGCCGCACCCGGGACACCCTCTACGAGCAGTACTTC
abundance: -; v_gene: TRBV6-6; j_gene: TRBJ1-2; d_gene: TRBD1; CDR3aa: CASSQTVGGRTNYGYTF; CDR3nt: TGTGCCAGCAGTCAGACGGTAGGGGGCAGAACTAACTATGGCTACACCTTC
abundance: -; v_gene: TRBV4-1; j_gene: TRBJ2-1; d_gene: -; CDR3aa: CASSQVAGNPYNEQFF; CDR3nt: TGCGCCAGCAGCCAAGTCGCCGGGAACCCCTACAATGAGCAGTTCTTC
abundance: -; v_gene: TRBV5-1; j_gene: TRBJ1-6; d_gene: -; CDR3aa: CASSLDSLYNSPLHF; CDR3nt: TGCGCCAGCAGCTTGGACAGTCTTTATAATTCACCCCTCCACTTT
abundance: -; v_gene: TRBV5-1; j_gene: TRBJ1-2; d_gene: TRBD1; CDR3aa: CASSFGQGGGYTF; CDR3nt: TGCGCCAGCAGCTTCGGACAGGGTGGTGGCTACACCTTC
abundance: -; v_gene: TRBV6-5; j_gene: TRBJ2-3; d_gene: TRBD2; CDR3aa: CASRNQRETDTQYF; CDR3nt: TGTGCCAGCAGAAATCAGCGGGAGACAGATACGCAGTATTTT
abundance: -; v_gene: TRBV3-1/TRBV3-2; j_gene: TRBJ2-2; d_gene: -; CDR3aa: CASSQRQATGELFF; CDR3nt: TGTGCCAGCAGCCAAAGACAGGCCACCGGGGAGCTGTTTTTT
abundance: -; v_gene: TRBV28; j_gene: TRBJ2-5; d_gene: -; CDR3aa: CASSLFNRAQETQYF; CDR3nt: TGTGCCAGCAGTTTATTTAACAGGGCCCAAGAGACCCAGTACTTC
abundance: -; v_gene: TRBV5-4; j_gene: TRBJ2-3; d_gene: TRBD2; CDR3aa: CANGGVGTDTQYF; CDR3nt: TGTGCCAACGGGGGGGTGGGCACAGATACGCAGTATTTT
abundance: -; v_gene: TRBV28; j_gene: TRBJ1-5; d_gene: TRBD1; CDR3aa: CASSDGQGSISNQPQHF; CDR3nt: TGTGCCAGCTCTGACGGACAGGGGAGTATCAGCAATCAGCCCCAGCATTTT
abundance: -; v_gene: TRBV10-3; j_gene: TRBJ1-4; d_gene: -; CDR3aa: CAISELDSREKLFF; CDR3nt: TGTGCCATCAGTGAGTTGGACAGCAGAGAAAAACTGTTTTTT
abundance: -; v_gene: TRBV27; j_gene: TRBJ2-1; d_gene: TRBD2; CDR3aa: CASSRWTSGRAPYNEQFF; CDR3nt: TGTGCCAGCAGTCGATGGACTAGCGGGAGGGCCCCCTACAATGAGCAGTTCTTC
abundance: once; v_gene: TRBV5-6; j_gene: TRBJ1-2; d_gene: -; CDR3aa: CASSLGARAGAYGYTF; CDR3nt: TGTGCCAGCAGCTTGGGGGCCAGGGCAGGAGCCTATGGCTACACCTTC
abundance: once; v_gene: TRBV7-8; j_gene: TRBJ2-1; d_gene: -; CDR3aa: CASSLAGAGEQFF; CDR3nt: TGTGCCAGCAGCCTGGCGGGGGCCGGTGAGCAGTTCTTC
abundance: once; v_gene: TRBV28; j_gene: TRBJ1-6; d_gene: -; CDR3aa: CASSSYSYNSPLHF; CDR3nt: TGTGCCAGCAGCTCTTACTCCTATAATTCACCCCTCCACTTT
abundance: -; v_gene: TRBV5-4; j_gene: TRBJ1-2; d_gene: -; CDR3aa: CASSLGGRGPQAWGYGYTF; CDR3nt: TGTGCCAGCAGCTTGGGGGGTCGGGGTCCCCAGGCATGGGGCTATGGCTACACCTTC
abundance: -; v_gene: TRBV1; j_gene: TRBJ2-1; d_gene: -; CDR3aa: CTSSPKRGYNEQFF; CDR3nt: TGCACCAGCAGCCCGAAGCGGGGGTACAATGAGCAGTTCTTC
abundance: -; v_gene: TRBV28; j_gene: TRBJ1-2; d_gene: -; CDR3aa: CASSRHSNIGSYGYTF; CDR3nt: TGTGCCAGCAGCCGACATAGTAACATCGGGAGCTATGGCTACACCTTC
abundance: -; v_gene: TRBV11-2; j_gene: TRBJ2-7; d_gene: -; CDR3aa: CASSFWSGDGAYEQYF; CDR3nt: TGTGCCAGCAGCTTTTGGTCGGGTGACGGGGCCTACGAGCAGTACTTC
abundance: -; v_gene: TRBV19; j_gene: TRBJ2-6; d_gene: -; CDR3aa: CASSILQGGFSGANVLTF; CDR3nt: TGTGCCAGTAGTATACTGCAGGGGGGCTTCTCTGGGGCCAACGTCCTGACTTTC
abundance: -; v_gene: TRBV18; j_gene: TRBJ1-1; d_gene: -; CDR3aa: CASSPGGIPEAFF; CDR3nt: TGTGCCAGCTCACCAGGGGGGATTCCTGAAGCTTTCTTT
abundance: -; v_gene: TRBV28; j_gene: TRBJ1-3; d_gene: TRBD1; CDR3aa: CASSFPGGSGNTIYF; CDR3nt: TGTGCCAGCAGTTTCCCAGGGGGATCTGGAAACACCATATATTTT
abundance: -; v_gene: TRBV19; j_gene: TRBJ2-3; d_gene: TRBD2; CDR3aa: CASSRSGTGTTSTDTQYF; CDR3nt: TGTGCCAGTAGTCGCTCTGGCACCGGGACTACTAGCACAGATACGCAGTATTTT
abundance: -; v_gene: TRBV3-1/TRBV3-2; j_gene: TRBJ1-5; d_gene: TRBD1; CDR3aa: CASSQEFSPRDRGKFDNQPQHF; CDR3nt: TGTGCCAGCAGCCAAGAATTCTCCCCACGGGACAGGGGGAAGTTCGACAATCAGCCCCAGCATTTT
abundance: -; v_gene: TRBV5-1; j_gene: TRBJ2-7; d_gene: TRBD1; CDR3aa: CASSRGQGAYEQYF; CDR3nt: TGCGCCAGCAGCCGGGGACAGGGTGCGTACGAGCAGTACTTC